The 10 T cell receptor beta chains reported below all come from one sample, sequenced in a study of CD8 T cells in ankylosing spondylitis. TCRdb re-derived calls from the 5' RACE reads in MiXCR, one entry per CDR3 protein. Counted here are about 150,000 distinct CDR3 sequences, under 45% occurring once; the ten biggest clones make up roughly 15%. The sample was synovial fluid, either unsorted or a sorted T cell fraction (not recorded which). These receptors came from a male donor with ankylosing spondylitis.

The V call is TRBV10-3, the J call TRBJ1-2, with 10 bases aligning to TRBD1. The CDR3 length is 15 residues. Unmatched junction bases numbered 11, after V lost 7 bases and J lost 6 bases. Germline CDR1 and CDR2: ENHRY and SYGVKD. The CDR3 DNA reads as TGTGCCATCACTCGTCTTCGACAGGGGGCGGATGGCTACACCTTC. This encodes CAITRLRQGADGYTF.

Only one count was recorded for this clonotype. A much larger clone lies a single base off, so this may be a read error. This chain links TRBV6-2 or TRBV6-3 with TRBJ2-7; TRBD2 aligns across 11 bases. The CDR3 extends over 15 amino acids. From germline, CDR1 is MNHEY and CDR2 SVGEGT. J gave up 2 bases and V 7 bases, and 7 bases lay outside the gene matches. The CDR3 DNA follows: TGTGCCAGCAACCTACTAGCGGGAGCCCCCTACGAGCAGTACTTC. Translation: CASNLLAGAPYEQYF.

This clonotype was counted a single time. The chain uses TRBV6-2 or TRBV6-3 and TRBJ2-7; tentative D call: TRBD1 (6 bases). The germline gives CDR1 MNHEY, CDR2 SVGEGT. The CDR3 contains 13 residues. Trimming pared 3 bases from V and 3 bases from J, leaving 9 bases between. The CDR3 DNA sequence: TGTGCCAGCAGTTATCAGGGACACTACGAGCAGTACTTC. This encodes CASSYQGHYEQYF.

In this sample, this clonotype turned up a few times. J is TRBJ1-2 and V is TRBV11-2; 7 nucleotides line up with TRBD1. The V gene end was trimmed by 3 bases and the J gene end by 7 bases; junction bases not matched to a gene: 14. This CDR3 is 16 amino acids long. Germline V lookup: CDR1 SGHAT, CDR2 FQNNGV. CDR3 coding DNA: TGTGCCAGCAGCTTCCAGCCGACAGGGTGGCGGGCTGGCTACACCTTC. Its translation: CASSFQPTGWRAGYTF.

The chain uses TRBV6-2 or TRBV6-3 and TRBJ1-5; no clear D gene. The germline V gene has CDR1 MNHEY and CDR2 SVGEGT. The V end was cut by 6 bases, the J end by 3 bases, with 9 bases between. The CDR3 sequence is 13 residues long. The CDR3 bases are TGTGCCAGCAGCCTTAGCCCCAATCAGCCCCAGCATTTT. This sequence encodes CASSLSPNQPQHF.

The V gene is TRBV12-3 or TRBV12-4, the J gene TRBJ2-5; TRBD2 is a possible D gene (5 bases). V was cut by 6 bases and J by 4 bases, with 18 bases left in between. The CDR3 has 15 residues. This CDR3 reads CASSRRWTLAETQYF. CDR3 DNA sequence: TGTGCCAGCAGCCGCCGGTGGACTCTTGCAGAGACCCAGTACTTC.

This clonotype was recorded only once. This chain connects TRBV7-9 to TRBJ2-1, with D hard to call. From germline, CDR1 is SEHNR and CDR2 FQNEAQ (reference sequence). This CDR3 comprises 13 residues. V was trimmed by 7 bases and J by 2 bases, leaving 9 bases between them. The CDR3 nucleotides are TGTGCCAGCACCTCCCGGCCCTACAATGAGCAGTTCTTC. It yields the protein CASTSRPYNEQFF.

The chain has TRBV4-1 and TRBJ1-2; D unclear. CDR3 size: 16 residues. Trimming left V 0 bases short and J 7 bases short, with 18 bases between. The germline CDR1 and CDR2 sequences are MGHRA and YSYEKL. The CDR3 reads CASSQDISGYRSGYTF. The CDR3 coding sequence is TGCGCCAGCAGCCAAGATATTTCGGGGTATAGGAGTGGCTACACCTTC.

J is TRBJ2-2 and V is TRBV5-1, with 7 bases lining up with TRBD1. The ends lost 4 bases at V and 0 bases at J; junction bases unmatched: 9. The CDR3 runs to 17 residues. Germline V gene data show CDR1 as SGHRS and CDR2 as YFSETQ. The CDR3 protein is CASSAKQGLANTGELFF. DNA of the CDR3: TGCGCCAGCAGCGCAAAACAGGGGTTAGCGAACACCGGGGAGCTGTTTTTT.

J is TRBJ2-7 and V is TRBV9, with 7 bases aligning to TRBD1. With 3 bases clipped from V and 6 bases from J, the junction kept 12 bases outside the gene matches. Looked up from germline, CDR1 is SGDLS and CDR2 is YYNGEE. CDR3 length: 15 amino acids. Written as DNA, the CDR3 is TGTGCCAGCAGCGGTCGTCCGCAGGGGGATGCCGAGCAGTACTTC. Residues: CASSGRPQGDAEQYF.